This passage covers 27 T cell receptor beta chains from one sample sequenced in a study of blood T cell repertoires in COVID-19. Profiled with immunoSEQ multiplex PCR; TCRdb holds only in-frame clones, not every one. Of some 91,000 clones detected, about three quarters appear once; the ten largest clones hold around 7%. Sample: peripheral blood. The receptors originated from a man in his 70s with acute or convalescent COVID-19.

The V call is TRBV28, the J call TRBJ2-1; 10 nucleotides line up with TRBD2. The germline V gene encodes CDR1 MDHEN and CDR2 SYDVKM. The J segment lost 7 bases and the V segment lost 5 bases, leaving 8 bases of the junction unmatched. The CDR3 has 15 amino acids. CDR3 sequence: CASSPRSGRRNEQFF. CDR3 nucleotide sequence: TGTGCCAGCAGTCCCCGTAGCGGGAGGAGGAATGAGCAGTTCTTC.

This clone was seen only a few times. V and J are TRBV6-1 and TRBJ1-3; D possibly corresponds to TRBD1 (5 bases). Germline V gene data show CDR1 as MNHNS and CDR2 as SASEGT. Trimming cost V 1 base and J 1 base, with 17 bases left between them. This CDR3 is 18 amino acids long. The CDR3 DNA reads TGTGCCAGCAGTGAAGTCTCTACCTCGACAGTGTCTGGAAACACCATATATTTT. Protein product: CASSEVSTSTVSGNTIYF.

In its sample, this clone was seen a few times. The chain carries TRBV23-1 and TRBJ2-5, with D perhaps TRBD1 (5 bases). TRBV23-1 is given ORF status, its function remaining uncertain. CDR3 length: 14 residues. V was clipped by 8 bases and J by 7 bases, with 20 bases between them. The CDR3 DNA follows: TGCGCCAGCTTCAACCGGGCCCCAAGGGGGACCCAGTACTTC. Its protein product is CASFNRAPRGTQYF.

The chain has TRBV28 and TRBJ2-7; 10 positions match TRBD1. CDR3 length equals 14 residues. Germline values: CDR1 MDHEN, CDR2 SYDVKM. Unmatched junction bases numbered 8, after V lost 7 bases and J lost 5 bases. The CDR3 is CASNFRDRGNEQYF. CDR3 coding DNA: TGTGCCAGCAATTTCCGGGACAGGGGCAACGAGCAGTACTTC.

The rearrangement joins TRBV21-1 to TRBJ2-7; the table calls TRBD1, which could not be checked here. TRBV21-1 is a documented pseudogene. The CDR3 is 20 residues long. CDR3: CASSNYGAARGPTLSYEQYV. The CDR3 DNA reads as TGTGCCAGCAGCAACTACGGGGCCGCCAGGGGGCCAACCTTATCCTACGAGCAGTACGTC.

The chain combines TRBV5-6 with TRBJ1-2, with D maybe TRBD1 (5 bases). The CDR3 is 15 amino acids. V was pared by 4 bases and J by 8 bases, with 21 bases between. Germline lookup yields CDR1 SGHDT and CDR2 YYEEEE. The CDR3 DNA reads as TGTGCCAGCAGCACAGACCGGGACTGGTTTACCGGCTACACCTTC. This gives the protein CASSTDRDWFTGYTF. Complete variable domain (other parts from reference TRBV5-6 and TRBJ1-2): DAGVTQSPTHLIKTRGQQVTLRCSPKSGHDTVSWYQQALGQGPQFIFQYYEEEERQRGNFPDRFSGHQFPNYSSELNVNALLLGDSALYLCASSTDRDWFTGYTFGSGTRLTVV.

The rearrangement joins TRBV16 to TRBJ1-1; TRBD1 aligns across 8 bases. CDR1 is KGHSY and CDR2 is FQNENV in the germline V gene. The CDR3 is 15 residues long. J was trimmed by 6 bases and V by 0 bases; bases with no gene match: 6. The CDR3 nucleotides are TGTGCCAGCAGCCAATCGGTCAGGGGGCTCGCTGAAGCTTTCTTT. Residues: CASSQSVRGLAEAFF.

The chain employs TRBV6-5 and TRBJ1-5, with TRBD1 as a possible D gene (6 bases). The V gene's germline CDR1 is MNHEY and CDR2 SVGAGI. The CDR3 contains 16 residues. V was cut by 0 bases and J by 2 bases, with 11 bases left in between. CDR3 DNA: TGTGCCAGCAGTTACTCTTCCCCAGGGGGCAATCAGCCCCAGCATTTT. Its translation is CASSYSSPGGNQPQHF.

V and J are TRBV10-3 and TRBJ1-1, with D tentatively TRBD1 (5 bases). CDR1 is ENHRY and CDR2 is SYGVKD in the germline V gene. Trimming took 2 bases from V and 4 from J, leaving 11 bases between them. There are 14 residues in the CDR3. Written as DNA, the CDR3 is TGTGCCATCAGTGAGGGGGGGTTGAGCACTGAAGCTTTCTTT. It is translated as CAISEGGLSTEAFF.

This clone has just one count. The chain recombines TRBV4-1 with TRBJ2-1; 8 bases align to TRBD2. CDR3 length: 18 amino acids. V lost 0 bases and J lost 0; bases outside the gene matches: 7. Germline V gene data show CDR1 as MGHRA and CDR2 as YSYEKL. CDR3 protein: CASSQESSGTSSYNEQFF. Here the CDR3 DNA reads TGCGCCAGCAGCCAAGAATCGTCCGGGACTAGCTCCTACAATGAGCAGTTCTTC.

This chain connects TRBV5-4 to TRBJ2-3; 8 nucleotides align to TRBD2. Trimming removed 1 base from V and 4 bases from J; junction bases left unmatched: 5. Looked up from germline, CDR1 is SGHNT and CDR2 is YYREEE (reference sequence). CDR3 length: 15 amino acids. The CDR3 nucleotides are TGTGCCAGCAGCTTGAGCGGGGGACCCGCAGATACGCAGTATTTT. It codes for CASSLSGGPADTQYF.

This chain joins TRBV5-6 and TRBJ2-5; 8 nucleotides match TRBD2. Trimming removed 1 base from V and 1 base from J; junction bases left unmatched: 6. CDR1 is SGHDT, CDR2 YYEEEE, per germline. The CDR3 spans 16 residues. CDR3 residues: CASSLLSGGLQETQYF. CDR3 bases: TGTGCCAGCAGCTTGTTAAGCGGGGGCCTCCAAGAGACCCAGTACTTC.

V gene TRBV6-1 combines with J gene TRBJ2-4; D unresolved. Germline V gene sequence: CDR1 MNHNS, CDR2 SASEGT. The CDR3 extends over 13 amino acids. Trimming left V 3 bases short and J 6 bases short, with 9 bases between. Written as DNA, the CDR3 is TGTGCCAGCAGTGACGCGCCCGGAAACATTCAGTACTTC. It encodes CASSDAPGNIQYF.

This chain links TRBV9 with TRBJ1-4; no clear D gene. The CDR3 spans 13 residues. CDR1 SGDLS and CDR2 YYNGEE come from the germline V gene. Trimming stripped 4 bases from V and 8 bases from J, with 12 bases between. The CDR3 sequence: CASSNGDFEKLFF. The CDR3 region has the DNA TGTGCCAGCAGCAACGGTGACTTCGAAAAACTGTTTTTT.

The genes are TRBV3-1 (or the pseudogene TRBV3-2) and TRBJ1-2; tentative D call: TRBD1 (6 bases). Trimming removed 0 bases from V and 13 bases from J, with 15 bases in between. The CDR3 sequence is 13 residues long. Germline CDR1 is LGHDT and CDR2 is YNNKEL (reference sequence). CDR3 sequence reads: CASSQEGGLHGTF. The CDR3 nucleotides are TGTGCCAGCAGCCAAGAGGGGGGGCTTCACGGCACCTTC.

This clone was seen more than once but under ten times. V is TRBV6-1 and J is TRBJ1-1; 8 bases map to TRBD1. V was pared by 4 bases and J by 0 bases, with 10 bases of the junction left unmatched. This CDR3 region has 17 residues. Germline loops: CDR1 MNHNS, CDR2 SASEGT. CDR3 coding DNA: TGTGCCAGCAGTGGCGGGGCAGGGGGCCCCATGAACACTGAAGCTTTCTTT. It translates to CASSGGAGGPMNTEAFF.

The chain is built from TRBV5-6 and TRBJ2-6, with TRBD1 matching over 11 bases. V shed 4 bases, J shed 3 bases, and the junction held 6 bases outside the gene matches. This CDR3 has 17 residues. Germline V CDR1 and CDR2: SGHDT, YYEEEE. The CDR3 sequence is CASSQRTGGFGANVLTF. The CDR3 bases are TGTGCCAGCAGCCAAAGGACAGGGGGCTTTGGGGCCAACGTCCTGACTTTC.

The rearrangement uses TRBV6-6 and TRBJ2-3; 15 bases line up with TRBD2. The germline gives CDR1 MNHNY, CDR2 SVGAGI (reference sequence). Trimming removed 5 bases from V and 5 bases from J; junction bases left unmatched: 8. This CDR3 has 17 residues. CDR3 region: CASSQFLGLAGGDTQYF. The CDR3 DNA reads as TGTGCCAGCAGTCAATTTCTGGGACTAGCGGGGGGAGATACGCAGTATTTT.

The CDR3 region is CASSLKVAGGTSTDTQYF. The DNA for the CDR3 is TGTGCCAGCAGCTTAAAGGTAGCGGGGGGGACTAGCACAGATACGCAGTATTTT. The chain is built from TRBV7-2 and TRBJ2-3, with 11 nucleotides matching TRBD2. V was pared by 2 bases and J by 0 bases, with 7 bases of the junction left unmatched. Germline values: CDR1 SGHTA, CDR2 FQGNSA. The CDR3 is made up of 18 amino acids.

The chain links TRBV19 to TRBJ1-1; maybe TRBD1 (5 bases). The CDR3 runs 14 residues. V dropped 10 bases and J dropped 1 base, with 16 bases sitting between them. Germline-derived CDR1 and CDR2 are LNHDA and SQIVND (reference sequence). CDR3 DNA sequence: TGTGCCATTCGGGGCGTCGGGGGGAACACTGAAGCTTTCTTT. As protein: CAIRGVGGNTEAFF.

This chain uses TRBV7-2 with TRBJ1-1; D gene uncertain. Germline V gene data show CDR1 as SGHTA and CDR2 as FQGNSA. The CDR3 is made up of 15 amino acids. With 1 base removed from V and 4 bases from J, the gap between germline ends came to 13 bases. The CDR3 reads CASSLEGLVGTEAFF. The CDR3, as DNA: TGTGCCAGCAGCTTAGAAGGACTCGTGGGCACTGAAGCTTTCTTT.

The table lists this clone with a few counts. V is TRBV15 and J is TRBJ2-3, with a weak D call TRBD1 (5 bases). V lost 1 base and J 7 bases, leaving 15 bases between the germline ends. The CDR3 extends over 15 amino acids. Germline V gives CDR1 LNHNV, CDR2 YYDKDF (reference sequence). Written as DNA, the CDR3 is TGTGCCACCAGCAGAGCAGGGCCTCGACCTAATACGCAGTATTTT. Its protein is CATSRAGPRPNTQYF.

CDR3 nucleotide sequence: TGTGCCAGTTCAGGGGGGACTGAAGCTTTCTTT. Translating gives CASSGGTEAFF. The J gene is TRBJ1-1, the V gene TRBV19; 7 bases map to TRBD1. Trimming took 8 bases from V and 5 from J; bases not matched to a gene: 2. The germline V gene has CDR1 LNHDA and CDR2 SQIVND (reference sequence). This CDR3 is 11 amino acids long.

The chain has TRBV6-5 and TRBJ2-7; tentatively, D is TRBD1 (5 bases). The CDR3 loop spans 16 amino acids. Germline V lookup: CDR1 MNHEY, CDR2 SVGAGI. V was clipped by 1 base and J by 2 bases, with 15 bases between them. CDR3 coding DNA: TGTGCCAGCAGTTACTTGATTAGGGGTGCAACCTACGAGCAGTACTTC. This encodes CASSYLIRGATYEQYF.

The chain joins TRBV7-2 to TRBJ2-3, with a possible D match to TRBD1 (5 bases). Trimming took 2 bases from V and 2 from J, leaving 8 bases between them. The CDR3 totals 14 residues. CDR1 and CDR2 (germline): SGHTA, FQGNSA. The CDR3 here is CASSLSGITDTQYF. CDR3 bases: TGTGCCAGCAGCTTATCAGGGATCACAGATACGCAGTATTTT.

This clone was recorded only once. The gene calls are TRBV28 and TRBJ2-5; D is uncertain. Germline V gene data show CDR1 as MDHEN and CDR2 as SYDVKM. The CDR3 covers 17 residues. Between the trimmed V and J ends, which lost 7 bases and 5 bases, there was a span of 26 bases. The CDR3 here is CASTGSGGFWVSETQYF. CDR3 in DNA: TGTGCCAGCACCGGGTCCGGCGGATTTTGGGTATCGGAGACCCAGTACTTC.

The V and J genes are TRBV3-1 (or the pseudogene TRBV3-2) and TRBJ2-4; a weak D match, TRBD2 (5 bases). This CDR3 spans 15 amino acids. The V gene's germline CDR1 is LGHDT and CDR2 YNNKEL (reference sequence). Trimming removed 4 bases from V and 8 bases from J, with 18 bases in between. In nucleotides, the CDR3 is TGTGCCAGCAGCCTGTCGGGATCCCCGGCGGACATTCAGTACTTC. Translated: CASSLSGSPADIQYF.